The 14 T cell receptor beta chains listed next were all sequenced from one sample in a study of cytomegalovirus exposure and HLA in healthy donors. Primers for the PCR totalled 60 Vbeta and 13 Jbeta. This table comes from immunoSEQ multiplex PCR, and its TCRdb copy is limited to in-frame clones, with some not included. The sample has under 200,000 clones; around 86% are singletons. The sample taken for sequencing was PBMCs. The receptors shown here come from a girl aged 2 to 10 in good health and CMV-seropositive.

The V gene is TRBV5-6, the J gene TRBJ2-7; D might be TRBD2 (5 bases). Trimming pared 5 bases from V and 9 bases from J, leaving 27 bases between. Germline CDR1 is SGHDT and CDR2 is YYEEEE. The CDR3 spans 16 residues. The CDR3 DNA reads TGTGCCAGCAGTACCTTTCTGCGCTCCCCCAACGCGGGGCAGTACTTC. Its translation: CASSTFLRSPNAGQYF.

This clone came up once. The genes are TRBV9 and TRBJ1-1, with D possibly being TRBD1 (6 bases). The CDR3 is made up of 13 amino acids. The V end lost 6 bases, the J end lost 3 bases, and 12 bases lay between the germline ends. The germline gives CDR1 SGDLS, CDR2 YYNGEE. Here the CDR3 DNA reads TGTGCCAGCAAAGGGGGTGGGGACACTGAAGCTTTCTTT. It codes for CASKGGGDTEAFF. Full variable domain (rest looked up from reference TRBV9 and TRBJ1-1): DSGVTQTPKHLITATGQRVTLRCSPRSGDLSVYWYQQSLDQGLQFLIQYYNGEERAKGNILERFSAQQFPDLHSELNLSSLELGDSALYFCASKGGGDTEAFFGQGTRLTVV.

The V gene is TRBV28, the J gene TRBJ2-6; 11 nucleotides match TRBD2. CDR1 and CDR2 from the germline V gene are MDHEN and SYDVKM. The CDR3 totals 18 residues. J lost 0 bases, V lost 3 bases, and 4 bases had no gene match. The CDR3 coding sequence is TGTGCCAGCAGTTTCCGACTAGCGGGACGCTCTGGGGCCAACGTCCTGACTTTC. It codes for CASSFRLAGRSGANVLTF.

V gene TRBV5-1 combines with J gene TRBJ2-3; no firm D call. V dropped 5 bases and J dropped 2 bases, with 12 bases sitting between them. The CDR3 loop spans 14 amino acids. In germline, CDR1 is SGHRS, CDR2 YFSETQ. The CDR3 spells CASRPLLYTDTQYF. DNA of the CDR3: TGCGCCAGCAGGCCACTACTCTACACAGATACGCAGTATTTT.

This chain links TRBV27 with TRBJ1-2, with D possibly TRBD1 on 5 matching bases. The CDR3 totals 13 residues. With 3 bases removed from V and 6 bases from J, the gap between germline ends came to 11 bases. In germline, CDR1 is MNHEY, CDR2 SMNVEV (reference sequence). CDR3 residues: CASSLRGSHGYTF. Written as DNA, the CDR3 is TGTGCCAGCAGTTTGCGGGGGTCTCATGGCTACACCTTC.

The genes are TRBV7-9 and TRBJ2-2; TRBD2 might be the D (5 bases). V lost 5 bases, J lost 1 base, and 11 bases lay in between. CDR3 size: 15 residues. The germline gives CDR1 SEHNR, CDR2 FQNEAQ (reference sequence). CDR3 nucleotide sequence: TGTGCCAGCAGCCCCCGGGCGGGGAACACCGGGGAGCTGTTTTTT. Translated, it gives CASSPRAGNTGELFF.

The CDR3 sequence: CASSVARAGGWGQETQYF. CDR3 bases: TGTGCCAGCAGCGTAGCTCGTGCGGGCGGTTGGGGCCAAGAGACCCAGTACTTC. The chain couples TRBV9 to TRBJ2-5; weak D call: TRBD2 (5 bases). The V end lost 0 bases, the J end lost 1 base, and 19 bases lay between the germline ends. The CDR3 has 18 residues. Germline V gene data show CDR1 as SGDLS and CDR2 as YYNGEE.

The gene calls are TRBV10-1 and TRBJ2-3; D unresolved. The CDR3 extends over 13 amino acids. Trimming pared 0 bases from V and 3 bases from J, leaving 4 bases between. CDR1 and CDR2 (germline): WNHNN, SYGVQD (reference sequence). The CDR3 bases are TGCGCCAGCAGTGAGTCCTTGACAGATACGCAGTATTTT. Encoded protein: CASSESLTDTQYF.

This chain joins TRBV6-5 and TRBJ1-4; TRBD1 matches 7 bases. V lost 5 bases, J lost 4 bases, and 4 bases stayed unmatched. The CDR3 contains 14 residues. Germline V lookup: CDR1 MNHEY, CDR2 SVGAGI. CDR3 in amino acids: CASSPGTVNEKLFF. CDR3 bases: TGTGCCAGCAGTCCGGGGACAGTTAATGAAAAACTGTTTTTT.

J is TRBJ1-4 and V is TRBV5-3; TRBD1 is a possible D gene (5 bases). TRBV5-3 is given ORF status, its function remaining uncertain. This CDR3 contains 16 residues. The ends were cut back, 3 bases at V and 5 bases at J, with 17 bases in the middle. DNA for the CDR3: TGTGCCAGAAGCTCCGCCCGGACACGGGCAAATGAAAAACTGTTTTTT. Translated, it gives CARSSARTRANEKLFF.

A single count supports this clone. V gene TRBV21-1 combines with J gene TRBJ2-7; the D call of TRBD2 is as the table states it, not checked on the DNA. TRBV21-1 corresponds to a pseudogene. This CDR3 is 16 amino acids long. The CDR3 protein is CASSKSLPTSGNKQYF. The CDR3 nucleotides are TGTGCCAGCAGCAAATCGTTACCAACTAGCGGGAACAAGCAGTACTTC.

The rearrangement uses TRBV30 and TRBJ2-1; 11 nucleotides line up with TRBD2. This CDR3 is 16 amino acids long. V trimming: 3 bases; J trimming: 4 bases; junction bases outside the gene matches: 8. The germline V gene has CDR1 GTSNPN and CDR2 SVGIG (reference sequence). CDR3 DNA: TGTGCCTGGAGAGGAATAGCGGGAGGGCTATACAATGAGCAGTTCTTC. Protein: CAWRGIAGGLYNEQFF.

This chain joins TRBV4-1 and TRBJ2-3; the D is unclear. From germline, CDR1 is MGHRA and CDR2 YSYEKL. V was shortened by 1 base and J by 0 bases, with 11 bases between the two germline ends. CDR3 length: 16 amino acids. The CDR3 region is CASSQVAASSTDTQYF. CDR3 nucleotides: TGCGCCAGCAGCCAAGTAGCAGCTTCTAGCACAGATACGCAGTATTTT.

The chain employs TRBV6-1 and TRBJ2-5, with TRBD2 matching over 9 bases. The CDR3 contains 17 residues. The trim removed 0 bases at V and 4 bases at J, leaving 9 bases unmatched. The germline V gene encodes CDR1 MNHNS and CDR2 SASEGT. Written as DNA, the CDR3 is TGTGCCAGCAGTGAAGCCCCGGCTAGCGGGATTGCAGAGACCCAGTACTTC. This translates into CASSEAPASGIAETQYF.